The 24 T cell receptor beta chains reported below all come from one sample, sequenced in a study of metastatic and nonmetastatic thyroid tumors. Every patient was untreated before thyroid surgery. TCRdb redid the clone calls on the PCR reads using MiXCR. The table has roughly 38,000 clones, around an eighth seen once. The specimen was blood. Receptors originate from a male donor with papillary thyroid cancer or a benign thyroid nodule (not recorded which). Some clones in this sample may be carry-over from other donors' samples.

In its sample, this clone was seen many times. The V call is TRBV5-1, the J call TRBJ2-2; D remains ambiguous. CDR3 length: 15 amino acids. Deletions cut 0 bases from V and 6 bases from J, with 12 bases between. CDR1 is SGHRS and CDR2 is YFSETQ in the germline V gene. This CDR3 reads CASSLEPLGSGELFF. CDR3 nucleotide sequence: TGCGCCAGCAGCTTGGAGCCCCTGGGGTCCGGGGAGCTGTTTTTT.

Only a few counts were recorded for this clone. Since no conserved phenylalanine or tryptophan closes the CDR3, a read error is the likely cause. CDR3 residues: CASTIRRTSTDTQYL. In DNA, the CDR3 is TGTGCCAGCACCATCCGCCGGACTAGCACAGATACGCAGTATCTT. The chain recombines TRBV9 with TRBJ2-3; D possibly corresponds to TRBD2 (5 bases). V was shortened by 6 bases and J by 0 bases, with 14 bases between the two germline ends. The V gene's germline CDR1 is SGDLS and CDR2 YYNGEE. The CDR3 spans 15 residues.

Ten or more counts support this clone. In DNA, the CDR3 is TGTGCCAGCAGCCCTCGGGAGGGCTACGAGCAGTACTTC. Amino acid sequence: CASSPREGYEQYF. This chain links TRBV3-1 with TRBJ2-7; 8 bases agree with TRBD2. The CDR3 is 13 residues long. The junction had 2 bases not matched to a gene; V was cut back by 4 bases and J by 3 bases. Germline assignment: CDR1 LGHDT and CDR2 YNNKEL (reference sequence).

At least ten counts were recorded for this clone. The CDR3 DNA sequence: TGTGCCAGCAGCTTAGGAGGCAGGCCTTCCTACGAGCAGTACTTC. Translating it yields CASSLGGRPSYEQYF. The V and J genes are TRBV13 and TRBJ2-7; D gene uncertain. The CDR3 contains 15 residues. From germline, CDR1 is PRHDT and CDR2 FYEKMQ (reference sequence). V lost 0 bases and J lost 1, with 10 bases in between.

This clone was counted at least ten times. The chain uses TRBV7-9 and TRBJ1-4, with TRBD1 as a possible D gene (6 bases). Germline V gene data show CDR1 as SEHNR and CDR2 as FQNEAQ (reference sequence). The CDR3 sequence is 15 residues long. Trimming stripped 1 base from V and 8 bases from J, with 14 bases between. The DNA of the CDR3 is TGTGCCAGCAGCTTAGGATGGCAGGGGAGCGAAAAACTGTTTTTT. This codes for CASSLGWQGSEKLFF.

This clone has a count of ten or more. The CDR3 loop reads CASSLTSGETDTQYF. The DNA of the CDR3 is TGTGCCAGCAGCCTAACTAGCGGGGAGACAGATACGCAGTATTTT. The chain has TRBV11-1 and TRBJ2-3, with 10 bases that match TRBD2. The CDR3 spans 15 residues. Germline assignment: CDR1 SGHAT and CDR2 FQDESV (reference sequence). Trimming took 5 bases from V and 3 from J; bases not matched to a gene: 5.

This clone was seen a few times. Written as DNA, the CDR3 is TGTGCCAGCAGTCCCGTTTGGAGGGTGCAAGGTTCACCCCTCCACTTT. It translates to CASSPVWRVQGSPLHF. The rearrangement joins TRBV6-2 or TRBV6-3 to TRBJ1-6, with D uncertain. CDR3 length: 16 residues. Germline loops: CDR1 MNHEY, CDR2 SVGEGT. Trimming cost V 5 bases and J 9 bases, with 20 bases left between them.

Ten or more counts support this clone. The chain recombines TRBV5-4 with TRBJ2-3; D may be TRBD2 (6 bases). With 4 bases removed from V and 1 base from J, the gap between germline ends came to 13 bases. Germline V gives CDR1 SGHNT, CDR2 YYREEE (reference sequence). The CDR3 totals 15 residues. CDR3 DNA sequence: TGTGCCAGCAGCGGAGCGGGTCCTGGCACAGATACGCAGTATTTT. As protein: CASSGAGPGTDTQYF.

This clone has a count of ten or more. V and J are TRBV3-1 and TRBJ2-3; the match to TRBD2 covers 13 bases. V lost 5 bases and J lost 5; bases outside the gene matches: 7. Per germline, CDR1 LGHDT and CDR2 YNNKEL (reference sequence). The CDR3 length is 16 residues. DNA of the CDR3: TGTGCCAGCAGCATCCGGACTAGCGGGAGCCAAGATACGCAGTATTTT. This sequence encodes CASSIRTSGSQDTQYF.

This clone has more than one count but fewer than ten. Other DNA sequences of this sample code for an identical CDR3. The V gene is TRBV20-1, the J gene TRBJ2-1; 7 bases are a match to TRBD2. J lost 3 bases, V lost 1 base, and 3 bases had no gene match. The CDR3 loop spans 14 amino acids. Germline V CDR1 and CDR2: DFQATT, SNEGSKA (reference sequence). The CDR3 DNA follows: TGCAGTGCTAGAGGGGAGCGGGACTACAATGAGCAGTTCTTC. Translation: CSARGERDYNEQFF.

In its sample, this clone was seen many times. This chain uses TRBV7-2 with TRBJ2-5; TRBD2 agrees at 7 bases. Per germline, CDR1 SGHTA and CDR2 FQGNSA. With V trimmed by 3 bases and J by 4 bases, 2 bases remained unmatched. The CDR3 length is 13 residues. The CDR3 here is CASSFPGGETQYF. As DNA, the CDR3 is TGTGCCAGCAGCTTTCCGGGAGGAGAGACCCAGTACTTC. Full variable domain (remainder filled in from reference TRBV7-2 and TRBJ2-5): GAGVSQSPSNKVTEKGKDVELRCDPISGHTALYWYRQSLGQGLEFLIYFQGNSAPDKSGLPSDRFSAERTGGSVSTLTIQRTQQEDSAVYLCASSFPGGETQYFGPGTRLLVL.

This clone was found many times. V and J are TRBV20-1 and TRBJ2-7; 8 positions match TRBD1. CDR1 is DFQATT and CDR2 is SNEGSKA in the germline V gene (reference sequence). This CDR3 contains 14 residues. V was pared by 6 bases and J by 6 bases, with 13 bases of the junction left unmatched. The CDR3 is CSAVTGVLRGEQYF. In DNA form, the CDR3 reads TGCAGTGCCGTGACAGGGGTTCTAAGAGGCGAGCAGTACTTC.

There are many counts of this clone. The chain joins TRBV2 to TRBJ1-5, with D perhaps matching TRBD1 (6 bases). V shed 7 bases and J shed 5 bases, with 12 bases lying between them. Germline assignment: CDR1 SNHLY and CDR2 FYNNEI. This CDR3 is built from 13 residues. CDR3 DNA: TGTGCCAGCAAAGAACAGGGCCATCAGCCCCAGCATTTT. Its translation: CASKEQGHQPQHF.

A note on this clone: This could be a read error, since a much larger clone is one nucleotide away. Other DNA sequences in the sample encode the same CDR3. This chain joins TRBV2 and TRBJ1-1; D is undetermined. The CDR3 is made up of 14 amino acids. From germline, CDR1 is SNHLY and CDR2 FYNNEI. The CDR3 loop reads CASNRGPLNTEAFF. CDR3 in DNA: TGCGCCAGCAACCGGGGTCCCCTGAACACTGAAGCTTTCTTT.

This clone rates as medium-sized. This chain joins TRBV28 and TRBJ1-2; D unresolved. Trimming took off 0 bases at V and 6 bases at J, with 11 bases between the two ends. Per the germline V gene, CDR1 is MDHEN and CDR2 is SYDVKM. The CDR3 consists of 14 residues. The CDR3 here is CASSLWSLEHGYTF. The CDR3, as DNA: TGTGCCAGCAGTTTATGGAGTCTGGAGCATGGCTACACCTTC.

This clone appeared many times. V and J are TRBV11-2 and TRBJ2-1; 7 bases fit TRBD2. V gave up 5 bases and J gave up 0 bases; unmatched junction bases: 10. Germline V gene lookup returns CDR1 SGHAT and CDR2 FQNNGV. The CDR3 loop spans 17 amino acids. As DNA, the CDR3 is TGTGCCAGCAGCCCTTGGAACTGGGACTACTCCTACAATGAGCAGTTCTTC. It yields the protein CASSPWNWDYSYNEQFF.

This clone has only a few counts. This chain links TRBV5-5 with TRBJ1-1; D unclear. The germline gives CDR1 SGHKS, CDR2 YYEKEE (reference sequence). Trimming pared 4 bases from V and 6 bases from J, leaving 7 bases between. The CDR3 contains 11 residues. The CDR3 here is CASSPESEAFF. The DNA for the CDR3 is TGTGCCAGCAGCCCAGAATCTGAAGCTTTCTTT. Full variable domain (remainder filled in from reference TRBV5-5 and TRBJ1-1): DAGVTQSPTHLIKTRGQQVTLRCSPISGHKSVSWYQQVLGQGPQFIFQYYEKEERGRGNFPDRFSARQFPNYSSELNVNALLLGDSALYLCASSPESEAFFGQGTRLTVV.

This clone showed up many times. This chain uses TRBV5-1 with TRBJ1-3; possibly TRBD1 for D (6 bases). In germline, CDR1 is SGHRS, CDR2 YFSETQ. The CDR3 spans 16 residues. The ends were cut back, 1 base at V and 1 base at J, with 12 bases in the middle. The CDR3 nucleotides read TGCGCCAGCAGCTTGCAAGGACAGTCGTCTGGAAACACCATATATTTT. Its translation is CASSLQGQSSGNTIYF.

There are many counts of this clone. The rearrangement uses TRBV10-3 and TRBJ2-7; 7 nucleotides agree with TRBD1. The J segment lost 7 bases and the V segment lost 0 bases, leaving 6 bases of the junction unmatched. The CDR3 is 14 residues long. Germline loops: CDR1 ENHRY, CDR2 SYGVKD. The CDR3 DNA reads as TGTGCCATCAGTGAGTCGGACAGGTTATGGGAGCAGTACTTC. It codes for CAISESDRLWEQYF.

The table lists this clone with many counts. The rearrangement links TRBV24-1 to TRBJ1-2; no clear D gene. CDR3 length: 12 residues. V lost 4 bases and J lost 8, with 10 bases in between. Germline CDR1 reads KGHDR; CDR2 reads SFDVKD. Here the CDR3 DNA reads TGTGCCACCAGTGAAAATTACGGGGGCTACACCTTC. Its translation is CATSENYGGYTF.

This clone was detected ten times or more. The V and J genes are TRBV20-1 and TRBJ2-3; no clear D. V gave up 5 bases and J gave up 2 bases, with 11 bases separating them. In germline, CDR1 is DFQATT, CDR2 SNEGSKA (reference sequence). CDR3 length equals 13 residues. CDR3 DNA sequence: TGCAGTGCTCTAGAAGTAGTCACAGATACGCAGTATTTT. It codes for CSALEVVTDTQYF.

This clone was counted many times. The chain recombines TRBV30 with TRBJ2-3; the match to TRBD1 covers 10 bases. The CDR3 loop spans 14 amino acids. Germline-derived CDR1 and CDR2 are GTSNPN and SVGIG (reference sequence). After removal of 5 bases from V and 2 bases from J, the junction contained 4 bases not matched to a gene. The CDR3 region is CAWGGQGITDTQYF. The CDR3 DNA reads as TGTGCCTGGGGGGGACAGGGGATCACAGATACGCAGTATTTT.

This clone came up many times. The chain joins TRBV19 to TRBJ2-2; 7 bases map to TRBD1. The CDR3 covers 14 residues. J lost 5 bases, V lost 5 bases, and 5 bases had no gene match. Looked up from germline, CDR1 is LNHDA and CDR2 is SQIVND (reference sequence). CDR3 nucleotide sequence: TGTGCCAGTAGTCCTTGGGGACAGACCGGGGAGCTGTTTTTT. Translated: CASSPWGQTGELFF.

This clone was found a few times. The rearrangement links TRBV28 to TRBJ2-2; 8 bases line up with TRBD2. V lost 8 bases to trimming and J lost 0 bases; unmatched junction nucleotides: 5. CDR3 length equals 15 residues. Germline lookup yields CDR1 MDHEN and CDR2 SYDVKM. The CDR3 nucleotides read TGTGCCAGCCGAGCGGGAGTCTCGAACACCGGGGAGCTGTTTTTT. Its translation: CASRAGVSNTGELFF.